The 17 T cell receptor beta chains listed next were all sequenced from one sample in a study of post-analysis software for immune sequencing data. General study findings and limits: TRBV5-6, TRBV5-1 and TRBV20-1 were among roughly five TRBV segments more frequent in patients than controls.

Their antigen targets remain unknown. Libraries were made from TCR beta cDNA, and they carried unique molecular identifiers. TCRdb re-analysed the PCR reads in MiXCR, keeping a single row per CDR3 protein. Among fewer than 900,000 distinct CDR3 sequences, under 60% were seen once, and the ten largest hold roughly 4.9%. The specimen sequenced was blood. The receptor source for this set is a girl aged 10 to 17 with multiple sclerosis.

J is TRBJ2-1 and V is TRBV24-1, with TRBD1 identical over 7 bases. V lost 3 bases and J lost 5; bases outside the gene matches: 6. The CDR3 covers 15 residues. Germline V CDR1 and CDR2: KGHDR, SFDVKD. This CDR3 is CATSDPGTADNEQFF. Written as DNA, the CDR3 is TGTGCCACCAGTGATCCCGGGACAGCGGACAATGAGCAGTTCTTC.

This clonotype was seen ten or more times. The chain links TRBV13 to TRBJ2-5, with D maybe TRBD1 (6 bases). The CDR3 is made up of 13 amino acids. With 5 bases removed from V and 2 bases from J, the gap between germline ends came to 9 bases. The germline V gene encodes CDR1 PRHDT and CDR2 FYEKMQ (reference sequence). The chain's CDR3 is CASSPQGQETQYF. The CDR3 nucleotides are TGTGCCAGCAGCCCCCAGGGGCAAGAGACCCAGTACTTC.

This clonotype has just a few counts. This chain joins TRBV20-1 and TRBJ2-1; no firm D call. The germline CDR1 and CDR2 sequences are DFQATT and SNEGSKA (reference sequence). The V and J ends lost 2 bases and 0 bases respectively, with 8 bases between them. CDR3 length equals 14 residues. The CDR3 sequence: CSARRRTSYNEQFF. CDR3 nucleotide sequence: TGCAGTGCTAGAAGGCGAACCTCCTACAATGAGCAGTTCTTC.

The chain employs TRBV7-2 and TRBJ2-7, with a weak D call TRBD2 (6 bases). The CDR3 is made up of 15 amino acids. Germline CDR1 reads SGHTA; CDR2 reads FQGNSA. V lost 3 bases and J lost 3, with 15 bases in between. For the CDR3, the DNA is TGTGCCAGCAGCTTCAGGAGGGAGAGCGGCTACGAGCAGTACTTC. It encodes CASSFRRESGYEQYF.

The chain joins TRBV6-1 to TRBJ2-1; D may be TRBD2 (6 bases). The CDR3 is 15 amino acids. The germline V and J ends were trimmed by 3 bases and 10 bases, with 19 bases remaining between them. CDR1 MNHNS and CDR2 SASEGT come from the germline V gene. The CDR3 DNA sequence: TGTGCCAGCAGTGAGGCTCACGGGACTCTCTACGAGCAGTTCTTC. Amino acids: CASSEAHGTLYEQFF.

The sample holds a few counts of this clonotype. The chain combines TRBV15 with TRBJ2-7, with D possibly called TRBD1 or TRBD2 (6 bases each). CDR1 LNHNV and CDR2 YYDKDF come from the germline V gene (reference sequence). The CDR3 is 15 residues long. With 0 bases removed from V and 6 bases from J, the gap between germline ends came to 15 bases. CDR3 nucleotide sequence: TGTGCCACCAGCAGAGAACCGGGGGCGGTAAGCGAGCAGTACTTC. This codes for CATSREPGAVSEQYF.

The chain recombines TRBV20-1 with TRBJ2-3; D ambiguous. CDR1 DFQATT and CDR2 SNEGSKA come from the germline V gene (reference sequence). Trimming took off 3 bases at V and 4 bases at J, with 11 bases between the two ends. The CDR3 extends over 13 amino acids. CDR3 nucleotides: TGCAGTGCTAGCGGGCACCCCCCAGATACGCAGTATTTT. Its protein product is CSASGHPPDTQYF.

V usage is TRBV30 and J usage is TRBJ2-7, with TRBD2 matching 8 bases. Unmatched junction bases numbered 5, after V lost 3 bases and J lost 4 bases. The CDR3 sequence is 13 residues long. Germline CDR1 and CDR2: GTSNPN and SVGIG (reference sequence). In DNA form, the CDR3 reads TGTGCCTGGAGCCGGGAGGGCGCGTACGAGCAGTACTTC. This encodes CAWSREGAYEQYF.

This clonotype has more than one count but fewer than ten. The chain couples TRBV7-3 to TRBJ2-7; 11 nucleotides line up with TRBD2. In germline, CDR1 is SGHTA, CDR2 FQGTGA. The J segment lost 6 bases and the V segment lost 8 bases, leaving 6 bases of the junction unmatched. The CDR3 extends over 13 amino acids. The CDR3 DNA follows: TGTGCCAGCGGACTCACTAGCGGGAGCGAGCAGTACTTC. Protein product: CASGLTSGSEQYF.

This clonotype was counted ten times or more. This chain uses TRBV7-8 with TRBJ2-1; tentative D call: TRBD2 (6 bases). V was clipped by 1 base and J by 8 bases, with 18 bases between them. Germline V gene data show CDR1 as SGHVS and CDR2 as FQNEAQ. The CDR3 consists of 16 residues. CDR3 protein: CASSLEGGGAWDEQFF. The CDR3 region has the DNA TGTGCCAGCAGCTTAGAAGGAGGCGGGGCTTGGGATGAGCAGTTCTTC.

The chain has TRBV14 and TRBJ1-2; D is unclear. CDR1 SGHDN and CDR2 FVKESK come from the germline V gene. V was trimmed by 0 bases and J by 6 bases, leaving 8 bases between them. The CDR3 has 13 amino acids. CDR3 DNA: TGTGCCAGCAGCCAAGACTGGGTGAATGGCTACACCTTC. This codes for CASSQDWVNGYTF. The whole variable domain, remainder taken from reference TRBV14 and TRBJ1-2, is EAGVTQFPSHSVIEKGQTVTLRCDPISGHDNLYWYRRVMGKEIKFLLHFVKESKQDESGMPNNRFLAERTGGTYSTLKVQPAELEDSGVYFCASSQDWVNGYTFGSGTRLTVV.

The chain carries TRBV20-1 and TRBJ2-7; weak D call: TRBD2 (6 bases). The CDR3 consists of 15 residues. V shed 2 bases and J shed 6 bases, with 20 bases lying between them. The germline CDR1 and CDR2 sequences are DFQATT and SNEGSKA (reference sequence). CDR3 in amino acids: CSARSSRQVGGEQYF. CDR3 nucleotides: TGCAGTGCTAGATCATCCCGGCAGGTCGGGGGCGAGCAGTACTTC.

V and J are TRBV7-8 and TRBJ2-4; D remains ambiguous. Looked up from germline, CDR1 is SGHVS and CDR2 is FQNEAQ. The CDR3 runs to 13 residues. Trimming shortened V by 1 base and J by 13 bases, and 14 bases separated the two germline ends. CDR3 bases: TGTGCCAGCAGCTTAGTCGTAGGAAAGGCGCAGTACTTC. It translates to CASSLVVGKAQYF.

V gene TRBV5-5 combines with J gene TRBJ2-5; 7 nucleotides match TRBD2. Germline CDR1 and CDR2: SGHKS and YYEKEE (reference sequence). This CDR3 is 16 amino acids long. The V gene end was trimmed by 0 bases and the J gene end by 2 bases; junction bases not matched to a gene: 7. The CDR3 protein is CASSLVLAEVQETQYF. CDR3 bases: TGTGCCAGCAGCTTGGTTCTAGCGGAAGTACAAGAGACCCAGTACTTC.

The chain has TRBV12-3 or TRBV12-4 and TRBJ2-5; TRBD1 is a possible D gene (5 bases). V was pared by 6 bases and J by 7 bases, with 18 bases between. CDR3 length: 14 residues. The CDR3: CASSTQGFSGTQYF. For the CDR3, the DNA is TGTGCCAGCAGCACTCAGGGTTTCAGTGGGACCCAGTACTTC.

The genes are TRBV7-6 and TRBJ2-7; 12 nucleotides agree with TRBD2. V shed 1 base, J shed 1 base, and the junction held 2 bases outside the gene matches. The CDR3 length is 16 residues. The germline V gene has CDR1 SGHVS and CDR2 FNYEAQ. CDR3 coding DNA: TGTGCCAGCAGCTTAGGAGGACTAGCGGGATCCTACGAGCAGTACTTC. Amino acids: CASSLGGLAGSYEQYF.

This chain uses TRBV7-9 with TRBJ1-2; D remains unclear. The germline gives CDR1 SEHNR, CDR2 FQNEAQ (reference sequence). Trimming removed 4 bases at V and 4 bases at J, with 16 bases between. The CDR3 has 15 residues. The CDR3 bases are TGTGCCAGCAGCTCAAACCTCGGGGTGGGCTATGGCTACACCTTC. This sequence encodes CASSSNLGVGYGYTF.